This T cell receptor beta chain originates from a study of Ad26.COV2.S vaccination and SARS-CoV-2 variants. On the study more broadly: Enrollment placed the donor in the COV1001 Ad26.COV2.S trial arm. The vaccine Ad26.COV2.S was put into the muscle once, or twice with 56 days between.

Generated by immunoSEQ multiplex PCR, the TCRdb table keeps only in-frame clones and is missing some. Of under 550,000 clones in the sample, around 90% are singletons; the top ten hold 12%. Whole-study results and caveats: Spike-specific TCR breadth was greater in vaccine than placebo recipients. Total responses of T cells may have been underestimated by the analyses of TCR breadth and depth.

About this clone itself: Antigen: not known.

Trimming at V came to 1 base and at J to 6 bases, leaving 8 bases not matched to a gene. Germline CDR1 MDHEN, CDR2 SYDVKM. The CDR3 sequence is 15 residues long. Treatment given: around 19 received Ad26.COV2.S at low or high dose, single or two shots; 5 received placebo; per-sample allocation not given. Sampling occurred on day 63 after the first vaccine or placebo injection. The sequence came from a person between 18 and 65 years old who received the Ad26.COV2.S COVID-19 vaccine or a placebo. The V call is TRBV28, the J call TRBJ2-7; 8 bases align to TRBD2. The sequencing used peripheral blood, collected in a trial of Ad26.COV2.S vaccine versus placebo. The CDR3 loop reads CASSLLSGSSSEQYF. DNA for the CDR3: TGTGCCAGCAGTTTATTAAGCGGGAGTAGTTCCGAGCAGTACTTC.